What follows is one T cell receptor beta chain and its context. In the authors' workflow: The assay estimated nucleated cells by amplifying reference gene primers. Generated by immunoSEQ multiplex PCR, the TCRdb table keeps only in-frame clones and is missing some. V, J and clone size are those of that table, while D and trimming were read from the DNA. Here the sample spans 30,000 to 45,000 clones, roughly 88% being singletons. This sample was included in a study of blood T cell repertoires in COVID-19. Across the whole study: Sites across the United States, Italy and Spain contributed samples from acute and convalescent COVID-19. The cDNA or gDNA used as material had been derived from T cells, B-cell-depleted T cells, or PBMCs.

This CDR3 has 15 amino acids. Trimming removed 2 bases from V and 8 bases from J, with 16 bases in between. Germline CDR1 ENHRY, CDR2 SYGVKD. The sequenced sample consisted of peripheral blood. The chain carries TRBV10-3 and TRBJ2-1, with D perhaps matching TRBD2 (6 bases). The source of this sequence is a man between 65 and 85 years old with acute or convalescent COVID-19. The CDR3 region is CAISEHGGTGDEQFF. The DNA of the CDR3 is TGTGCCATCAGTGAGCATGGCGGGACGGGTGATGAGCAGTTCTTC.